These 12 T cell receptor beta chains came from one sample sequenced in a study of Ad26.COV2.S vaccination and SARS-CoV-2 variants. Sample treatment: around 19 received Ad26.COV2.S at low or high dose, single or two shots; 5 received placebo; per-sample allocation not given. The investigators took samples on day 63 after the first vaccine or placebo injection. TCRdb's copy holds only in-frame clones and misses some; the assay was immunoSEQ multiplex PCR. The sample comprises approximately 340,000 clones, about 85% of which are singletons, and 2.5% to 3.5% rests with the top ten. The specimen was peripheral blood, collected in a trial of Ad26.COV2.S vaccine versus placebo. All receptors come from a person aged 18-60 years who received the Ad26.COV2.S COVID-19 vaccine or a placebo.

This clone was seen once. The chain links TRBV14 to TRBJ1-3; D gene uncertain. Germline CDR1 is SGHDN and CDR2 is FVKESK. Trimming took 0 bases from V and 4 from J, leaving 10 bases between them. The CDR3 sequence is 15 residues long. Here the CDR3 reads CASSQDQGWGNTIYF. CDR3 DNA: TGTGCCAGCAGCCAAGATCAAGGGTGGGGAAACACCATATATTTT.

The chain uses TRBV5-1 and TRBJ2-5; no definite D call. Trimming pared 4 bases from V and 4 bases from J, leaving 5 bases between. This CDR3 region has 11 residues. Looked up from germline, CDR1 is SGHRS and CDR2 is YFSETQ. The CDR3 loop is CASSILETQYF. In DNA form, the CDR3 reads TGCGCCAGCAGCATACTAGAGACCCAGTACTTC.

The genes are TRBV13 and TRBJ1-1, with D perhaps matching TRBD1 (6 bases). CDR1 is PRHDT and CDR2 is FYEKMQ in the germline V gene (reference sequence). The CDR3 runs to 15 residues. V lost 1 base, J lost 3 bases, and 12 bases lay in between. CDR3: CASSLDPGADTEAFF. As DNA, the CDR3 is TGTGCCAGCAGCTTAGACCCGGGGGCGGACACTGAAGCTTTCTTT.

The V gene is TRBV27, the J gene TRBJ1-6; D unclear. Germline CDR1 MNHEY, CDR2 SMNVEV (reference sequence). The CDR3 spans 14 residues. Trimming took 3 bases from V and 7 from J, leaving 10 bases between them. The CDR3 region has the DNA TGTGCCAGCAGTTTTCCAGGCGAGAATTCACCCCTCCACTTT. Its protein is CASSFPGENSPLHF.

This rearrangement joins TRBV10-3 to TRBJ2-7; D possibly matches TRBD1 or TRBD2 (5 bases each). CDR1 is ENHRY and CDR2 is SYGVKD in the germline V gene. The V end was cut by 3 bases, the J end by 9 bases, with 12 bases between. This CDR3 is built from 12 residues. CDR3 protein: CAISDAFGTQYF. The CDR3 DNA reads TGTGCCATCAGTGACGCATTTGGGACGCAGTACTTC.

J is TRBJ2-6 and V is TRBV9; 10 bases agree with TRBD1. Unmatched junction bases numbered 21, after V lost 2 bases and J lost 1 base. This CDR3 region has 23 residues. CDR1 is SGDLS, CDR2 YYNGEE, per germline. As DNA, the CDR3 is TGTGCCAGCAGCGTCGCGTCCGGGACAGGGGAGAAGGTTGTCCGGTCTGGGGCCAACGTCCTGACTTTC. Its protein product is CASSVASGTGEKVVRSGANVLTF.

The chain links TRBV4-3 to TRBJ1-6; D unresolved. Trimming took off 0 bases at V and 6 bases at J, with 6 bases between the two ends. This CDR3 spans 14 amino acids. Germline assignment: CDR1 LGHNA and CDR2 YSLEER. CDR3 in amino acids: CASSQDSLNSPLHF. In DNA form, the CDR3 reads TGCGCCAGCAGCCAAGACAGCCTTAATTCACCCCTCCACTTT.

The chain is built from TRBV2 and TRBJ2-3; perhaps TRBD1 as D (6 bases). With 6 bases removed from V and 0 bases from J, the gap between germline ends came to 7 bases. The CDR3 consists of 13 residues. Germline V gene lookup returns CDR1 SNHLY and CDR2 FYNNEI. Written as DNA, the CDR3 is TGTGCCAGCAGGGACAGTAGCACAGATACGCAGTATTTT. Translation: CASRDSSTDTQYF.

The chain employs TRBV5-1 and TRBJ1-1; 8 bases line up with TRBD1. This CDR3 spans 15 amino acids. The V segment lost 4 bases and the J segment 3 bases; nucleotides outside the gene matches: 8. Germline CDR1 is SGHRS and CDR2 is YFSETQ. The CDR3 nucleotides read TGCGCCAGCAGCCAACAGGGGGATTGGGACACTGAAGCTTTCTTT. Its protein product is CASSQQGDWDTEAFF. Full variable domain (remainder filled in from reference TRBV5-1 and TRBJ1-1): KAGVTQTPRYLIKTRGQQVTLSCSPISGHRSVSWYQQTPGQGLQFLFEYFSETQRNKGNFPGRFSGRQFSNSRSEMNVSTLELGDSALYLCASSQQGDWDTEAFFGQGTRLTVV.

The J gene is TRBJ1-2, the V gene TRBV3-1 (or the pseudogene TRBV3-2); D gene uncertain. Germline V CDR1 and CDR2: LGHDT, YNNKEL (reference sequence). This CDR3 has 15 amino acids. V was cut by 3 bases and J by 8 bases, with 19 bases left in between. CDR3 coding DNA: TGTGCCAGCAGCCATATTTCGCCCACAGCGGGCGGCTACACCTTC. Protein product: CASSHISPTAGGYTF.

The CDR3 loop is CASSLNAGVYEQYF. The CDR3 nucleotides are TGTGCCAGCAGCTTAAACGCAGGTGTCTACGAGCAGTACTTC. The chain combines TRBV7-2 with TRBJ2-7; D not resolved. Germline V gives CDR1 SGHTA, CDR2 FQGNSA. The CDR3 contains 14 residues. V was clipped by 2 bases and J by 3 bases, with 11 bases between them.

V usage is TRBV30 and J usage is TRBJ1-1; D is uncertain. The V gene's germline CDR1 is GTSNPN and CDR2 SVGIG (reference sequence). V was pared by 2 bases and J by 8 bases, with 12 bases between. The CDR3 has 12 residues. The CDR3 nucleotides are TGTGCCTGGAGTATCCGACGGGCCGAAGCTTTCTTT. Translated, it gives CAWSIRRAEAFF. Combining the CDR3 with reference TRBV30 and TRBJ1-1 gives the whole variable domain SQTIHQWPATLVQPVGSPLSLECTVEGTSNPNLYWYRQAAGRGLQLLFYSVGIGQISSEVPQNLSASRPQDRQFILSSKKLLLSDSGFYLCAWSIRRAEAFFGQGTRLTVV.